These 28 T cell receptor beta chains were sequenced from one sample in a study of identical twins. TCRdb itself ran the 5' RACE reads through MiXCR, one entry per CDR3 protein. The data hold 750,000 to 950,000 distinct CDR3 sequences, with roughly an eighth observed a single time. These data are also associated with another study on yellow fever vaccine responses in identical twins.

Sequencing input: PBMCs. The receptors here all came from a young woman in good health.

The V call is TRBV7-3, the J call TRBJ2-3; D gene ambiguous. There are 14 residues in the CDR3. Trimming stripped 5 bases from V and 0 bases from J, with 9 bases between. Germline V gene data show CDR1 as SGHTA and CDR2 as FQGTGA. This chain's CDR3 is CASSPVASTDTQYF. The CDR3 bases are TGTGCCAGCAGCCCCGTGGCTAGCACAGATACGCAGTATTTT.

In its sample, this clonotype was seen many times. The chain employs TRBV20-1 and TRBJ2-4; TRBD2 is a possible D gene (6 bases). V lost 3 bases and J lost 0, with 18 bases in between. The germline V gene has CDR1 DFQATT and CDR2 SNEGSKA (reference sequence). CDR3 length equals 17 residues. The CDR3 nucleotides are TGCAGTGCTAGGAGGGACTCGACCCTAATAGCCAAAAACATTCAGTACTTC. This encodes CSARRDSTLIAKNIQYF.

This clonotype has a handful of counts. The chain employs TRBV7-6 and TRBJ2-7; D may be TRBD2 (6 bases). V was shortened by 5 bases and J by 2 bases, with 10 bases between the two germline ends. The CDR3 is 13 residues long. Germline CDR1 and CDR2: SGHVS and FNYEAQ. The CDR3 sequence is CASSPGETYEQYF. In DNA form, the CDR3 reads TGTGCCAGCAGCCCGGGGGAAACCTACGAGCAGTACTTC.

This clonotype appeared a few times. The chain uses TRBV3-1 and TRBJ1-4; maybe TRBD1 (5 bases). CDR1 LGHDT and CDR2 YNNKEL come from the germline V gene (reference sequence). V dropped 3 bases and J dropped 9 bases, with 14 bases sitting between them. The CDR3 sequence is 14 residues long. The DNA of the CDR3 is TGTGCCAGCAGCCACGAACGGGACTCCAAAAAACTGTTTTTT. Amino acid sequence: CASSHERDSKKLFF.

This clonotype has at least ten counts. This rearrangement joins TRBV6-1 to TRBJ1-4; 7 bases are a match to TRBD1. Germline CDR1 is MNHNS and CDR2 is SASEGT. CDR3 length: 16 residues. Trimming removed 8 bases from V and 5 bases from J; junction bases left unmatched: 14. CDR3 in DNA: TGTGCCAGCCGAAAAACTCGGGAGGGGGCGAATGAAAAACTGTTTTTT. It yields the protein CASRKTREGANEKLFF.

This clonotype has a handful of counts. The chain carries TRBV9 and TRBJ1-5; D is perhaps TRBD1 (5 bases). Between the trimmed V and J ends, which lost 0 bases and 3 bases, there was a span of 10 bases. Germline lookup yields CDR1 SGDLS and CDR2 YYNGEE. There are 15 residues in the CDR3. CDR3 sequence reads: CASSVGWGNNQPQHF. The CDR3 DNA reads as TGTGCCAGCAGCGTAGGGTGGGGGAACAATCAGCCCCAGCATTTT.

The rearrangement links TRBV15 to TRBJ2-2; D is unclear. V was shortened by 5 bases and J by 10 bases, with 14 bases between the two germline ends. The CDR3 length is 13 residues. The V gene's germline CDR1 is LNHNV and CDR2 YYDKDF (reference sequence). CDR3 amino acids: CATSLLNYAELFF. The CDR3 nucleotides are TGTGCCACCAGCCTGCTAAACTACGCGGAGCTGTTTTTT.

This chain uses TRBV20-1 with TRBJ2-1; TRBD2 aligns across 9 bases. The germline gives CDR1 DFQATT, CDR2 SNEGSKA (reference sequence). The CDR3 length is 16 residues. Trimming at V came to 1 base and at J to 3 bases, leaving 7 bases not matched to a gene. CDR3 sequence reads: CSARGQAGGFYNEQFF. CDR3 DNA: TGCAGTGCTAGAGGTCAGGCGGGAGGGTTCTACAATGAGCAGTTCTTC.

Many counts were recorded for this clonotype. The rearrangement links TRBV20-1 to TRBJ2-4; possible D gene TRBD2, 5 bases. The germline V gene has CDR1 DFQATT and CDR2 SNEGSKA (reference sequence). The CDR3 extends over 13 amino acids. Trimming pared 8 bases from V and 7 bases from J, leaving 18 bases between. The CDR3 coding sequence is TGCAGTCCTACATCAGCACTAGGGAACATTCAGTACTTC. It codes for CSPTSALGNIQYF.

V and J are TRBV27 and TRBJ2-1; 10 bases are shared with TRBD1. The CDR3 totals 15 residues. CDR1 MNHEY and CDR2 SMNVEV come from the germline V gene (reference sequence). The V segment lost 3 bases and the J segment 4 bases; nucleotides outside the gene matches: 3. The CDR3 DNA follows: TGTGCCAGCAGTTTTTGGGACAGGGGATACAATGAGCAGTTCTTC. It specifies CASSFWDRGYNEQFF.

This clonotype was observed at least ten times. The CDR3 region has the DNA TGCAGCGTTGCTTTTTTTGGGGTTACCGGGGAGCTGTTTTTT. Its protein product is CSVAFFGVTGELFF. The chain is built from TRBV29-1 and TRBJ2-2; no clear D gene. The CDR3 totals 14 residues. Germline V lookup: CDR1 SQVTM, CDR2 ANQGSEA. The germline V and J ends were trimmed by 4 bases and 5 bases, with 14 bases remaining between them.

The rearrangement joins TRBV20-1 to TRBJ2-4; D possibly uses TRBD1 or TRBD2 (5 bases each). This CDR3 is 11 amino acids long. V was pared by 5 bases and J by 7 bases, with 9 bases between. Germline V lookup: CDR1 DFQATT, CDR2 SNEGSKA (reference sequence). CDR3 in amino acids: CSARDGNIQYF. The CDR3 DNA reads TGCAGTGCTCGGGACGGGAACATTCAGTACTTC.

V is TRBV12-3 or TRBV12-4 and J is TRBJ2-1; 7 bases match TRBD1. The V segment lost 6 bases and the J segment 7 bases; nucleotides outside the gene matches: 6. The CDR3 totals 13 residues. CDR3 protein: CASRVDRENEQFF. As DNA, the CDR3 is TGTGCCAGCAGGGTAGACAGGGAGAATGAGCAGTTCTTC.

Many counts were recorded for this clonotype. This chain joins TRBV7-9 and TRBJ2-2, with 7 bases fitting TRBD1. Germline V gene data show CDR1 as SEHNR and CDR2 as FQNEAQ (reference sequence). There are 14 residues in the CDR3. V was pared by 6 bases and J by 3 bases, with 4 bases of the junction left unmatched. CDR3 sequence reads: CASSSGQHTGELFF. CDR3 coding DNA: TGTGCCAGCAGTTCGGGACAGCACACCGGGGAGCTGTTTTTT.

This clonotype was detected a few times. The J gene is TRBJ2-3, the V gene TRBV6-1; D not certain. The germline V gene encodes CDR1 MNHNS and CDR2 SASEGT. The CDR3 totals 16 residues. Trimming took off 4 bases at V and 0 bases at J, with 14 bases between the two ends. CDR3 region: CASSATHPPSTDTQYF. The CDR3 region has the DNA TGTGCCAGCAGTGCAACACACCCCCCTAGCACAGATACGCAGTATTTT.

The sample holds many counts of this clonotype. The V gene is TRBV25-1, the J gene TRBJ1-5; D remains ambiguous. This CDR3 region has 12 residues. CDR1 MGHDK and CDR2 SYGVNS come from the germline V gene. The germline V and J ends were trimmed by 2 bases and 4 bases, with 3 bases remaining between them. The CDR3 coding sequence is TGTGCCAGCAGTGAAGGGAATCAGCCCCAGCATTTT. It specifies CASSEGNQPQHF.

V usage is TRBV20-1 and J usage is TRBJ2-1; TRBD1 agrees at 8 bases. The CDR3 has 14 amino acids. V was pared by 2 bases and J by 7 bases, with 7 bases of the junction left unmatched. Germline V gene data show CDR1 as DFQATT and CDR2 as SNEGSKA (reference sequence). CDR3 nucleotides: TGCAGTGCTAGAAGGGCAGGGGGCAGGAATGAGCAGTTCTTC. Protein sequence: CSARRAGGRNEQFF.

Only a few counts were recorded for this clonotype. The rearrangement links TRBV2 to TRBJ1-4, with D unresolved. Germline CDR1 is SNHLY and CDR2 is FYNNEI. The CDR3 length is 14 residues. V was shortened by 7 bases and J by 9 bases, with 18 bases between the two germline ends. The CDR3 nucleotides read TGTGCCAGCAACCTCGGACGGGAATTCAAAAAACTGTTTTTT. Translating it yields CASNLGREFKKLFF.

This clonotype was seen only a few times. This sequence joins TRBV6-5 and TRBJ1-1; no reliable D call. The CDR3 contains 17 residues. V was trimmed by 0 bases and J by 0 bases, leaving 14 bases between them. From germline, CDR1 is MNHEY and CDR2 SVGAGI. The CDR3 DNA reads TGTGCCAGCAGTTACTCTAATCCGACCCTTATGAACACTGAAGCTTTCTTT. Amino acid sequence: CASSYSNPTLMNTEAFF.

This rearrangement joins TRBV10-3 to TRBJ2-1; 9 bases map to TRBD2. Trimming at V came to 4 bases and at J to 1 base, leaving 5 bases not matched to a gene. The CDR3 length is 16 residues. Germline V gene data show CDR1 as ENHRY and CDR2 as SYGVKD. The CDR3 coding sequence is TGTGCCATCAGTGTCCTTAGCGGGAGTTCCTACAATGAGCAGTTCTTC. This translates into CAISVLSGSSYNEQFF.

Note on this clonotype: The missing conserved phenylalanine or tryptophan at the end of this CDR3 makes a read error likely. CDR3 amino acids: CASSRYGIGTDTQYY. Written as DNA, the CDR3 is TGTGCCAGCAGTCGATATGGGATAGGAACAGATACGCAGTATTAT. The chain couples TRBV12-3 or TRBV12-4 to TRBJ2-3; D uncertain. The CDR3 is made up of 15 amino acids. V was pared by 5 bases and J by 3 bases, with 15 bases between.

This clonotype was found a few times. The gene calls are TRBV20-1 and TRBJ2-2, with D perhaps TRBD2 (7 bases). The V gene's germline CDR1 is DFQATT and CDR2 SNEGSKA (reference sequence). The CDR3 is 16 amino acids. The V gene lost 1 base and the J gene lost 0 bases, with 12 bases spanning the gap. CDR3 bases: TGCAGTGCTAGAGGGGGGGGGGCTGCGAACACCGGGGAGCTGTTTTTT. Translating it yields CSARGGGAANTGELFF.

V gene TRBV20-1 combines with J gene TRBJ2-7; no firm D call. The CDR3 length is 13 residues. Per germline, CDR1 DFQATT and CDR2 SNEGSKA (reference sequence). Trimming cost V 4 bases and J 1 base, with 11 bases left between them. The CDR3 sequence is CSAIPGPSYEQYF. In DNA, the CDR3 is TGCAGTGCTATCCCCGGACCTTCCTACGAGCAGTACTTC.

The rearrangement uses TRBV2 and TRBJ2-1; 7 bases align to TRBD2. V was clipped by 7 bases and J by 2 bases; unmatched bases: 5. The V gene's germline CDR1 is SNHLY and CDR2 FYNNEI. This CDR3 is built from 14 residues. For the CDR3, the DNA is TGTGCCAGCAAGGACGGGGGGACCTACAATGAGCAGTTCTTC. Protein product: CASKDGGTYNEQFF.

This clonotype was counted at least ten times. In DNA form, the CDR3 reads TGTGCCAGCAGCTTGGCCGGGACAGGGGCATACGAGCAGTACTTC. Protein: CASSLAGTGAYEQYF. The chain links TRBV7-2 to TRBJ2-7; the match to TRBD1 covers 10 bases. The CDR3 covers 15 residues. Germline loops: CDR1 SGHTA, CDR2 FQGNSA. Trimming at V came to 3 bases and at J to 4 bases, leaving 6 bases not matched to a gene.

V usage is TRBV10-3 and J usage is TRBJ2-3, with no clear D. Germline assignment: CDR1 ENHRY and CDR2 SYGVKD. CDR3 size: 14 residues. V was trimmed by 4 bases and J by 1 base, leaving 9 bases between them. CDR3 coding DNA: TGTGCCATCAGTGTGCTAGATGGCACAGATACGCAGTATTTT. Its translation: CAISVLDGTDTQYF.

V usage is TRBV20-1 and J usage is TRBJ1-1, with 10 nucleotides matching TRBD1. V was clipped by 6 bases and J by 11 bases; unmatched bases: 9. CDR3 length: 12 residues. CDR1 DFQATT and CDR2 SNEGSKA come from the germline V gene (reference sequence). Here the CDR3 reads CSAIDRGRGAFF. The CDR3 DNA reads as TGCAGTGCCATAGACAGGGGGCGTGGGGCTTTCTTT.

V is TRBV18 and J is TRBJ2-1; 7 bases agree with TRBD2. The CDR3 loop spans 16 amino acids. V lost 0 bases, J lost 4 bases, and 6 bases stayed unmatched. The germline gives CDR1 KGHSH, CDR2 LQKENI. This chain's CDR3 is CASSPPGRGGYNEQFF. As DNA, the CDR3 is TGTGCCAGCTCACCACCGGGGAGGGGTGGATACAATGAGCAGTTCTTC.